Below, one T cell receptor beta chain is given with its context. These data belong to a study of blood T cell repertoires in COVID-19. Germline CDR1 reads MNHEY; CDR2 reads SVGAGI. This CDR3 contains 12 residues. Trimming cost V 6 bases and J 6 bases; bases outside gene matches: 4. Assay: immunoSEQ multiplex PCR; the TCRdb copy retains only in-frame clones and omits some. Among roughly 350,000 clones, around 87% were seen once, and the ten largest hold 8.5% to 12%. J is TRBJ2-7 and V is TRBV6-5; 8 bases are shared with TRBD1. Sequences were obtained from peripheral blood. The source is a woman aged 30 to 39 with COVID-19, enrolled during active disease. The CDR3 bases are TGTGCCAGCAGCCGCGACAGGGGCGAGCAGTACTTC. Its protein product is CASSRDRGEQYF.